This T cell receptor beta chain was found in a study of blood T cell repertoires in COVID-19. Looking at the study overall: In each case, the material was cDNA or gDNA derived from T cells, B-cell-depleted T cells, or PBMCs.

The V gene's germline CDR1 is SGHTA and CDR2 FQGNSA. The CDR3 is made up of 16 amino acids. J was trimmed by 0 bases and V by 6 bases; bases with no gene match: 8. Generated by immunoSEQ multiplex PCR, the TCRdb table keeps only in-frame clones and is missing some. The table shows 150,000 to 200,000 clones, with 86% occurring only once. This TCR was sampled from a woman aged 25 to 39 with active or convalescent COVID-19. The chain recombines TRBV7-2 with TRBJ1-1; 9 bases are a match to TRBD1. The sample taken for sequencing was peripheral blood. The CDR3 spells CASRPTGQGLNTEAFF. The DNA for the CDR3 is TGTGCCAGCAGACCTACGGGACAGGGACTGAACACTGAAGCTTTCTTT.